This is a list of T cell receptor beta chains from one sample in a study of T cell repertoires in cytomegalovirus infection. Their target antigens are unknown. TCRdb re-called the reads with MiXCR, one entry per CDR3 protein. Of a few hundred thousand distinct CDR3 sequences in the sample, 40% were seen once. Sequenced material: cultured PBMCs, taken from culture after CMV antigen stimulation. These receptors all come from a human donor in good health (CMV status not recorded). Some clones in this sample may be carry-over from other donors' samples. The conserved cysteine and the conserved F or W are not part of the CDR3 here. D genes are given only for firm matches. Clone size is not always given. Where it is, it says once, few, many or a class for expanded clones.

CDR3 protein: ASSENAEDLYEQY
V gene: TRBV12-3/TRBV12-4
D gene: -
CDR3 length: 13
clone size: -

CDR3 protein: AWSVGQALTDTQY
V gene: TRBV30
D gene: -
CDR3 length: 13
clone size: -

CDR3 protein: ASSYPQGTSGRNEQF
V gene: TRBV6-6
D gene: TRBD2
CDR3 length: 15
clone size: -

CDR3 protein: ASSLATGSNQPQH
V gene: TRBV7-2
D gene: -
CDR3 length: 13
clone size: -

CDR3 protein: ASGSQGPDTQY
V gene: TRBV28
D gene: -
CDR3 length: 11
clone size: -

CDR3 protein: ASRAGSYYEQY
V gene: TRBV6-5
D gene: -
CDR3 length: 11
clone size: -

CDR3 protein: ASSLAGGHNQPQH
V gene: TRBV7-2
D gene: -
CDR3 length: 13
clone size: -

CDR3 protein: ASLPRIWGTEAF
V gene: TRBV12-3/TRBV12-4
D gene: -
CDR3 length: 12
clone size: -

CDR3 protein: ASSLVGSNNEQF
V gene: TRBV7-2
D gene: -
CDR3 length: 12
clone size: -

CDR3 protein: ASSLGPTSGIYEQY
V gene: TRBV7-2
D gene: TRBD2
CDR3 length: 14
clone size: -

CDR3 protein: ASSYLGLGIETQY
V gene: TRBV5-6
D gene: TRBD2
CDR3 length: 13
clone size: -

CDR3 protein: ASSLGRGIGNQPQH
V gene: TRBV7-2
D gene: -
CDR3 length: 14
clone size: few

CDR3 protein: ASETIGYNEQF
V gene: TRBV7-2
D gene: -
CDR3 length: 11
clone size: many

CDR3 protein: ASSLVVQMGAYEQY
V gene: TRBV5-1
D gene: -
CDR3 length: 14
clone size: -

CDR3 protein: ASRIPLAQETQY
V gene: TRBV6-6
D gene: -
CDR3 length: 12
clone size: -

CDR3 protein: ASSIIDSKETQY
V gene: TRBV19
D gene: -
CDR3 length: 12
clone size: -

CDR3 protein: ASRLGASVRQETQY
V gene: TRBV7-8
D gene: -
CDR3 length: 14
clone size: -

CDR3 protein: ASSFLEGTGELF
V gene: TRBV7-6
D gene: -
CDR3 length: 12
clone size: -

CDR3 protein: SAREWTSGDQETQY
V gene: TRBV20-1
D gene: TRBD2
CDR3 length: 14
clone size: -

CDR3 protein: SARVITTDTQY
V gene: TRBV20-1
D gene: -
CDR3 length: 11
clone size: -

CDR3 protein: ASSKDGDYSNQPQH
V gene: TRBV6-6
D gene: -
CDR3 length: 14
clone size: -

CDR3 protein: ASSPLGRSGTNEAF
V gene: TRBV5-5
D gene: -
CDR3 length: 14
clone size: few

CDR3 protein: ASSKDREVQPQH
V gene: TRBV18
D gene: TRBD1
CDR3 length: 12
clone size: -

CDR3 protein: ASSLAGRGIDTQY
V gene: TRBV7-2
D gene: TRBD1
CDR3 length: 13
clone size: -

CDR3 protein: SALLGDRTEAF
V gene: TRBV20-1
D gene: -
CDR3 length: 11
clone size: once

CDR3 protein: ASSPSSGLGSRNEQF
V gene: TRBV7-6
D gene: -
CDR3 length: 15
clone size: few

CDR3 protein: SALRGPNYGYT
V gene: TRBV20-1
D gene: -
CDR3 length: 11
clone size: -

CDR3 protein: SARDRRGGRGPQH
V gene: TRBV20-1
D gene: -
CDR3 length: 13
clone size: few

CDR3 protein: ASSSRTGGRREKLF
V gene: TRBV7-9
D gene: TRBD1
CDR3 length: 14
clone size: few

CDR3 protein: SARETLVGSREQF
V gene: TRBV20-1
D gene: -
CDR3 length: 13
clone size: -

CDR3 protein: ATSHGASNTEAF
V gene: TRBV15
D gene: -
CDR3 length: 12
clone size: -